The text below deals with one T cell receptor beta chain. The antigen is undetermined. The CDR3 totals 14 residues. Germline trimming cut 2 bases from V and 4 bases from J; bases unmatched to any gene: 3. Germline CDR1 reads SGHTA; CDR2 reads FQGNSA. The sample comes from a study of STAT5B mutations in CD4+ large granular lymphocyte leukemia. The assay was run at survey level. In the authors' methods: The detection floor for productive clonotype frequency was 2.59 x 10-5. Produced via immunoSEQ multiplex PCR; TCRdb's table is partial and in-frame only. The V and J calls and the clone size are those of that table, but D and trimming were determined from the DNA. This table holds around 32,000 clones, 65% to 85% found once. Study findings and constraints: 8/27 top patient clones versus 2/35 control clones were TRBV06-family. Main leukemic clonotypes were patient-specific, but under 30% appeared at low frequency elsewhere.

The sequencing input was CD4+ T cells from blood buffy coats. The TCR was taken from a human donor in good health. The V call is TRBV7-2, the J call TRBJ1-2, with 8 nucleotides matching TRBD1. DNA for the CDR3: TGTGCCAGCAGCTTAATTGGACAGGGCTATGGCTACACCTTC. This encodes CASSLIGQGYGYTF.